The following is a T cell receptor (beta chain) sequence with its context. The antigen remains undetermined. The data were obtained in a study of T-cell reconstitution after alpha-beta-depleted transplantation in children. The TCRbeta library incorporated unique molecular identifiers. From the PCR reads, TCRdb called clonotypes with MiXCR, one entry per CDR3 protein. The repertoire consists of 600,000 to 700,000 distinct CDR3 sequences, with roughly 13% occurring once and the leading ten covering around 0.8%. Germline V gene data show CDR1 as SGHRS and CDR2 as YFSETQ. This CDR3 has 14 amino acids. The ends lost 6 bases at V and 1 base at J; junction bases unmatched: 3. Points from the study as a whole: Certain patients had high TCRbeta diversity at day 60, and it came from recipient T cells and thymic progenitors that survived. There were reportedly several hundred expanded graft clones from which alpha-beta T cells came about two months after transplant. Among T cells one year after transplant, newly produced cells accounted for most counts and diversity.

This specimen consisted of PBMCs, obtained before TCRalphabeta/CD19-depleted stem cell transplant. The chain couples TRBV5-1 to TRBJ1-1; 10 nucleotides agree with TRBD1. This sequence was found in a girl aged 2 to 9 with congenital amegakaryocytic thrombocytopenia, due to receive a stem cell transplant. CDR3 amino acids: CASTRQGANTEAFF. For the CDR3, the DNA is TGCGCCAGCACCAGACAGGGGGCGAACACTGAAGCTTTCTTT.